This is a list of T cell receptor beta chains from one sample in a study of blood T cell repertoires in COVID-19. Clones were read by immunoSEQ multiplex PCR, and TCRdb kept only the in-frame ones, dropping some. The data contain about 320,000 clones, about 91% of them singletons. Sequencing used peripheral blood. The receptors shown here come from a woman aged 25 to 39 with COVID-19, enrolled during active disease. Each CDR3 is given with its conserved first and last residue. The order of the fields is J gene, D gene, clone size, V gene, CDR3 DNA, CDR3 protein. D genes are given only for firm matches. Only some rows state a clone size, as once, few, many or a class for expanded clones.

TRBJ1-2 . . TRBV19 TGTGCCAGTAGGGAGGGGCCAACTACTAACTATGGCTACACCTTC CASREGPTTNYGYTF
TRBJ1-5 . . TRBV19 TGTGCCAGTAGTGGTCGGGGGGTAGATCAGCCCCAGCATTTT CASSGRGVDQPQHF
TRBJ2-2 . . TRBV5-8 TGTGCCAGCACCTCGAACACCGGGGAGCTGTTTTTT CASTSNTGELFF
TRBJ2-5 . . TRBV5-6 TGTGCCAGCAGCCGGCCCGGGGGGCCACAAGAGACCCAGTACTTC CASSRPGGPQETQYF
TRBJ1-5 TRBD1 . TRBV6-4 TGTGCCAGCAGTGAGGACAGGGGTAAGCCCCAGCATTTT CASSEDRGKPQHF
TRBJ1-3 . . TRBV7-8 TGTGCCAGCAGCGGGTCAGGGTACTCTGGAAACACCATATATTTT CASSGSGYSGNTIYF
TRBJ2-6 TRBD1 . TRBV2 TGTGCCAGCAATCCACAGGGGACTGGGGCCAACGTCCTGACTTTC CASNPQGTGANVLTF
TRBJ1-2 TRBD1 . TRBV4-3 TGCGCCAGCAGCCAAACCGGGACAGGGCCTAACTATGGCTACACCTTC CASSQTGTGPNYGYTF
TRBJ1-2 . . TRBV7-9 TGTGCCAGCAGCTTCGTCAGGGCTACTTCTAACTATGGCTACACCTTC CASSFVRATSNYGYTF
TRBJ2-3 . . TRBV7-6 TGTGCCAGCAGCGAGACGGGCGGGGCCCCGAGGGATACGCAGTATTTT CASSETGGAPRDTQYF
TRBJ1-2 TRBD1 once TRBV3-1/TRBV3-2 TGTGCCAGCAGCCAGGGGGACCTCGGACAGGTGTATGGCTACACCTTC CASSQGDLGQVYGYTF
TRBJ1-1 . once TRBV7-8 TGTGCCAGCAGCTTGGGCAGGGAGAACACTGAAGCTTTCTTT CASSLGRENTEAFF
TRBJ2-7 . . TRBV18 TGTGCCAGCTCAACCAAACCGCTATCCTACGAGCAGTACTTC CASSTKPLSYEQYF
TRBJ1-2 . . TRBV6-5 TGTGCCAGCAGTTACTCGGTCAGAAACTATGGCTACACCTTC CASSYSVRNYGYTF
TRBJ1-5 . . TRBV19 TGTGCCAGTAGTATGGGGGGTTCGGTTCAGCCCCAGCATTTT CASSMGGSVQPQHF
TRBJ2-5 . . TRBV7-9 TGTGCCAGCAGCTTAGGTGGGACACAAGAGACCCAGTACTTC CASSLGGTQETQYF
TRBJ1-1 . . TRBV5-5 TGTGCCAGCAGCTTGTATTACGCCCCCGGAGGCGCTGAAGCTTTCTTT CASSLYYAPGGAEAFF
TRBJ2-7 . . TRBV5-5 TGTGCCAGCAGCTTGGAACAACGGACAGAGCGAAAGCAGTACTTC CASSLEQRTERKQYF
TRBJ1-4 . . TRBV7-8 TGTGCCAGCAGCTGGGGGCGAACTAATGAAAAACTGTTTTTT CASSWGRTNEKLFF
TRBJ2-1 TRBD2 . TRBV6-4 TGTGCCAGCAGTGTACAGCGGGGTTATTACAATGAGCAGTTCTTC CASSVQRGYYNEQFF
TRBJ1-2 . . TRBV3-1/TRBV3-2 TGTGCCAGCAGCCAAGGTCCCGGGTTGGACTATGGCTACACCTTC CASSQGPGLDYGYTF
TRBJ1-2 . . TRBV3-1/TRBV3-2 TGTGCCAGCAGCCAAGCGCTGAGCGGCGGCTACACCTTC CASSQALSGGYTF
TRBJ1-1 TRBD1 . TRBV6-5 TGTGCCAGCAGTTTCCCGACAGGGGGCGCGAACACTGAAGCTTTCTTT CASSFPTGGANTEAFF
TRBJ2-7 . . TRBV27 TGTGCCAGCAGTTTACGCAGGGCCTACGAGCAGTACTTC CASSLRRAYEQYF
TRBJ1-5 TRBD1 . TRBV2 TGTGCCAGCCGAACAGGGGGCTTGAGTCAGCCCCAGCATTTT CASRTGGLSQPQHF
TRBJ1-2 TRBD1 . TRBV2 TGTGCCAGCAGGAAGGGACAGGGGGCGAGAGGCTACACCTTC CASRKGQGARGYTF
TRBJ2-7 TRBD1 . TRBV5-1 TGCGCCAGCAGCTTGGGGCCGGACAGGGGCTCCTACGAGCAGTACTTC CASSLGPDRGSYEQYF
TRBJ1-1 . . TRBV27 TGTGCCAGCAGTTTATCATACGGGAGAGACACTGAAGCTTTCTTT CASSLSYGRDTEAFF
TRBJ2-2 . once TRBV7-8 TGTGCCAGCAGCTTAGGACGGGGGAGAACCGGGGAGCTGTTTTTT CASSLGRGRTGELFF
TRBJ1-4 . . TRBV7-3 TGTGCCAGCAGGGGAAGGAGGGCATCGAATGAAAAACTGTTTTTT CASRGRRASNEKLFF
TRBJ2-5 TRBD2 . TRBV13 TGTGCCAGCAGCTTACGCGCGGGGGAAGAGACCCAGTACTTC CASSLRAGEETQYF
TRBJ1-1 TRBD1 . TRBV5-1 TGCGCCAGCAGCTTGGAGGGACAGGGAGGCACTGAAGCTTTCTTT CASSLEGQGGTEAFF
TRBJ2-5 TRBD1 . TRBV19 TGTGCCAGCTCCCCTGGGGGGACAGGGGGCAGCGAGACCCAGTACTTC CASSPGGTGGSETQYF
TRBJ2-3 TRBD2 . TRBV19 TGTGCCAGTAGTATGGGACTAGGCACCACAGATACGCAGTATTTT CASSMGLGTTDTQYF
TRBJ2-5 . few TRBV4-3 TGCGCCAGCAGCCGCACACTAGCCCAAGAGACCCAGTACTTC CASSRTLAQETQYF
TRBJ2-6 . many TRBV15 TGTGCCACCAGCAGAGACAACTCTGGGGCCAACGTCCTGACTTTC CATSRDNSGANVLTF
TRBJ1-6 . . TRBV7-2 TGTGCCAGCAGCTTAGGCGCGATGCTAGTCCATTCACCCCTCCACTTT CASSLGAMLVHSPLHF
TRBJ1-1 . few TRBV10-3 TGTGCCATCAGTGAGTTTGTGGGAGTTGAAGCTTTCTTT CAISEFVGVEAFF
TRBJ2-2 TRBD2 . TRBV5-4 TGTGCCAGCAGCTCCCGCCAGTGGGGACTAGAGGCCACCGGGGAGCTGTTTTTT CASSSRQWGLEATGELFF
TRBJ1-5 . few TRBV12-3/TRBV12-4 TGTGCCAGCGGGCAAGGGGTTCATCAGCCCCAGCATTTT CASGQGVHQPQHF
TRBJ1-3 . . TRBV7-8 TGTGCCAGCAGCTTATCCCAGGCTTACGGAAACACCATATATTTT CASSLSQAYGNTIYF
TRBJ2-7 . . TRBV6-6 TGTGCCAGCAGTTACTCCAGGGATGCCCACGAGCAGTACTTC CASSYSRDAHEQYF
TRBJ2-5 TRBD1 . TRBV9 TGTGCCAGCTCGTGGGGAACAGGGGCCCTCCAAGAGACCCAGTACTTC CASSWGTGALQETQYF
TRBJ1-2 TRBD1 few TRBV4-1 TGCGCCAGCAGCCAAGACGACAGGGCTAACTATGGCTACACCTTC CASSQDDRANYGYTF
TRBJ1-2 . . TRBV18 TGTGCCAGCTCACCCCCTATGGGGGCGGACTATGGCTACACCTTC CASSPPMGADYGYTF
TRBJ1-5 . . TRBV10-2 TGCGCCAGCAGTGAATCGGTCCCCCAGCCCCAGCATTTT CASSESVPQPQHF
TRBJ1-1 . once TRBV5-4 TGTGCCAGCAGCTCTACCAGGCTACACACTGAAGCTTTCTTT CASSSTRLHTEAFF